The 6 T cell receptor beta chains below all came from one sample that was sequenced in a study of blood T cell repertoires in COVID-19. The protocol was immunoSEQ multiplex PCR, while the TCRdb copy is restricted to in-frame clones and leaves out a portion. The table includes roughly 500,000 clones, 88% detected once. The sample consisted of PBMCs or T cells enriched from blood (not recorded which). Receptors originate from a woman between 35 and 50 years old who had recovered from COVID-19.

This clone showed up just once. This rearrangement joins TRBV3-1 (or the pseudogene TRBV3-2) to TRBJ1-1; D might be TRBD1 (5 bases). In germline, CDR1 is LGHDT, CDR2 YNNKEL (reference sequence). Trimming pared 3 bases from V and 2 bases from J, leaving 7 bases between. CDR3 size: 13 residues. The CDR3 DNA reads TGTGCCAGCAGCCAGGGGCGAAACACTGAAGCTTTCTTT. Translating gives CASSQGRNTEAFF.

The chain couples TRBV4-3 to TRBJ2-3; 9 bases map to TRBD2. V lost 4 bases and J lost 5; bases outside the gene matches: 7. CDR3 length: 15 amino acids. Germline-derived CDR1 and CDR2 are LGHNA and YSLEER. The CDR3 region is CASSRIAGVGDTQYF. CDR3 nucleotides: TGCGCCAGCAGCCGTATAGCGGGAGTAGGAGATACGCAGTATTTT.

In the case of this clone: Different DNA sequences within this sample yield the same CDR3. V gene TRBV11-3 combines with J gene TRBJ1-1; no definite D call. This CDR3 comprises 14 residues. With 4 bases removed from V and 0 bases from J, the gap between germline ends came to 9 bases. CDR1 and CDR2 from the germline V gene are SGHNT and YENEEA. CDR3 amino acids: CASSSRTVNTEAFF. The CDR3 nucleotides read TGTGCCAGCAGCTCCAGGACTGTGAACACTGAAGCTTTCTTT.

CDR3 amino acids: CASSMSLAGLEEQYF. The CDR3 DNA sequence: TGTGCCAGTAGTATGTCCTTAGCGGGATTAGAGGAGCAGTACTTC. The rearrangement links TRBV19 to TRBJ2-7; 8 bases align to TRBD2. Trimming took 3 bases from V and 7 from J; bases not matched to a gene: 11. Germline loops: CDR1 LNHDA, CDR2 SQIVND (reference sequence). This CDR3 has 15 residues.

The chain has TRBV7-8 and TRBJ2-2; 7 positions match TRBD1. Germline V lookup: CDR1 SGHVS, CDR2 FQNEAQ. The CDR3 spans 15 residues. Trimming at V came to 5 bases and at J to 7 bases, leaving 10 bases not matched to a gene. Here the CDR3 DNA reads TGTGCCAGCAGCGCGAGGAAGGGGGCGAGCGGGGAGCTGTTTTTT. Protein: CASSARKGASGELFF.

The rearrangement joins TRBV10-3 to TRBJ2-7; 8 nucleotides align to TRBD1. The germline CDR1 and CDR2 sequences are ENHRY and SYGVKD. Trimming cost V 4 bases and J 4 bases; bases outside gene matches: 6. The CDR3 has 14 residues. The CDR3 loop is CAISVGQGPYEQYF. In DNA form, the CDR3 reads TGTGCCATCAGTGTTGGACAGGGTCCATACGAGCAGTACTTC.